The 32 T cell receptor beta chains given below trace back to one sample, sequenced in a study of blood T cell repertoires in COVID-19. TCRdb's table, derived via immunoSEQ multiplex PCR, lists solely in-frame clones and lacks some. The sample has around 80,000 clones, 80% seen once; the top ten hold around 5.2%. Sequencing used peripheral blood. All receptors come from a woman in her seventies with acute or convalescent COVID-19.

The CDR3 is CASSETGARDGYTF. CDR3 nucleotides: TGTGCCAGCAGTGAAACTGGGGCGCGTGATGGCTACACCTTC. V and J are TRBV6-1 and TRBJ1-2; a possible D gene is TRBD1 (5 bases). V lost 2 bases and J lost 6, with 13 bases in between. Germline values: CDR1 MNHNS, CDR2 SASEGT. The CDR3 has 14 amino acids.

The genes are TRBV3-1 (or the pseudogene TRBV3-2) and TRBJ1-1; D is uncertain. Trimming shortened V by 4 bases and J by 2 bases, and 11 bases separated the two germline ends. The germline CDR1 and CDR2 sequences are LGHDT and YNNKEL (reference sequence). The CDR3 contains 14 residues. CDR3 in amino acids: CASSPPGGNTEAFF. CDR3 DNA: TGTGCCAGCAGCCCGCCCGGAGGAAACACTGAAGCTTTCTTT.

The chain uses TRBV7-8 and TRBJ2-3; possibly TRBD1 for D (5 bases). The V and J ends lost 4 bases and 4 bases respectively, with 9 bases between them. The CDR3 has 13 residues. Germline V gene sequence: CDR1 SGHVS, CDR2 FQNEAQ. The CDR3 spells CASSSGFPDTQYF. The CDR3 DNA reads TGTGCCAGCAGCTCAGGGTTCCCAGATACGCAGTATTTT.

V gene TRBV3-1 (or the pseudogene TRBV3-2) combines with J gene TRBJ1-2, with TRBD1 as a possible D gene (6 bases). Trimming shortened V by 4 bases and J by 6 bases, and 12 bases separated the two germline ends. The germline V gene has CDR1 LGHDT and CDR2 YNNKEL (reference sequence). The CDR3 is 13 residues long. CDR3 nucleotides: TGTGCCAGCAGCCTCCCCCAGGGGAATGGCTACACCTTC. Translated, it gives CASSLPQGNGYTF.

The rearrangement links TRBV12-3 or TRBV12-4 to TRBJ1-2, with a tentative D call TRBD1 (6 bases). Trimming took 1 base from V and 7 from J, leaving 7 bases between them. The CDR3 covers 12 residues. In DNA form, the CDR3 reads TGTGCCAGCAGTTTAGACAGGGCTGGCTACACCTTC. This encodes CASSLDRAGYTF.

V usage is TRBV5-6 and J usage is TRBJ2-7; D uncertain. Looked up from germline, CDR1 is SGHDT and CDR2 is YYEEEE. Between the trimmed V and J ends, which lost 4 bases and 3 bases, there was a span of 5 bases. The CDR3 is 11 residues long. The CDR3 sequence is CASSRYYEQYF. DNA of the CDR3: TGTGCCAGCAGCCGCTACTACGAGCAGTACTTC.

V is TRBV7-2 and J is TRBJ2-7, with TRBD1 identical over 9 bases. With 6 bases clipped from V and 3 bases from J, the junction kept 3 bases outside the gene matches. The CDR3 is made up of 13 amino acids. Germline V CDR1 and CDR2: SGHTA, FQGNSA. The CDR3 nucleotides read TGTGCCAGCAGGGTGGGACAGGGCTACGAGCAGTACTTC. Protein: CASRVGQGYEQYF.

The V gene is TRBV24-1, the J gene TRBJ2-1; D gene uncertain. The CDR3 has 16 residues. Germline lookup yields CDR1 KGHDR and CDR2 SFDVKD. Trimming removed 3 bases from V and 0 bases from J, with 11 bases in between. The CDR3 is CATSDRLPSSYNEQFF. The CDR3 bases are TGTGCCACCAGTGATAGACTCCCGAGCTCCTACAATGAGCAGTTCTTC.

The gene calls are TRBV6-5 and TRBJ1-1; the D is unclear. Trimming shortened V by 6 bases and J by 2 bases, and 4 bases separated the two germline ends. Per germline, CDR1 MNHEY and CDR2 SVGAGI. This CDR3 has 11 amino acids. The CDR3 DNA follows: TGTGCCAGCAGATTAAACACTGAAGCTTTCTTT. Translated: CASRLNTEAFF.

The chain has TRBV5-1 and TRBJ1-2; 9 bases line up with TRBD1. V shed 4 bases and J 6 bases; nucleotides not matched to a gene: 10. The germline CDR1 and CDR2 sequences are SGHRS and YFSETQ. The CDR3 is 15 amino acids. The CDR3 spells CASSPGQGNWNGYTF. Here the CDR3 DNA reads TGCGCCAGCAGCCCCGGACAGGGGAATTGGAATGGCTACACCTTC. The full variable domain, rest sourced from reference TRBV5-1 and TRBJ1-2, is KAGVTQTPRYLIKTRGQQVTLSCSPISGHRSVSWYQQTPGQGLQFLFEYFSETQRNKGNFPGRFSGRQFSNSRSEMNVSTLELGDSALYLCASSPGQGNWNGYTFGSGTRLTVV.

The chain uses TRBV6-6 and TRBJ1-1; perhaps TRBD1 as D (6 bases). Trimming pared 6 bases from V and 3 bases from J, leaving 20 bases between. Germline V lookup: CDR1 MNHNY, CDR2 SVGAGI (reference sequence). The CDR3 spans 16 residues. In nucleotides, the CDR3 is TGTGCCAGCAGCCTTGGATATGACAGGATAGACACTGAAGCTTTCTTT. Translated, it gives CASSLGYDRIDTEAFF.

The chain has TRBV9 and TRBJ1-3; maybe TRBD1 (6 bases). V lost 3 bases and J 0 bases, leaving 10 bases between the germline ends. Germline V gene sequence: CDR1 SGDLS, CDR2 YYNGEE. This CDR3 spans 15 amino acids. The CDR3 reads CASSATGLSGNTIYF. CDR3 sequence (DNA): TGTGCCAGCAGCGCTACAGGGCTCTCTGGAAACACCATATATTTT.

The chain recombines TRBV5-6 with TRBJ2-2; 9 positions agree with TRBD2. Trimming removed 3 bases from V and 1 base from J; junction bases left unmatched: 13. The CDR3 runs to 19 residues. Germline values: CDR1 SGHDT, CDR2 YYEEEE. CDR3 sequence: CASSSFRSSGAWNTGELFF. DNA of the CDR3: TGTGCCAGCAGCTCGTTCCGGTCTAGCGGGGCTTGGAACACCGGGGAGCTGTTTTTT.

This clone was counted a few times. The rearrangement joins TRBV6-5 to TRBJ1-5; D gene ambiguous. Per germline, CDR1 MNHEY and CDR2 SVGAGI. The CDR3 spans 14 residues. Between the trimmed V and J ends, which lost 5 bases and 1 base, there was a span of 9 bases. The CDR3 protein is CASSLSGSNQPQHF. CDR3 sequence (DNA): TGTGCCAGCAGTCTTAGCGGCAGCAATCAGCCCCAGCATTTT.

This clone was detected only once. The CDR3 here is CASSSGTTLPEQYF. The DNA of the CDR3 is TGTGCCAGCAGCTCTGGGACTACGCTACCCGAGCAGTACTTC. This chain joins TRBV7-2 and TRBJ2-7; 7 nucleotides match TRBD2. CDR3 length: 14 amino acids. With 4 bases clipped from V and 6 bases from J, the junction kept 9 bases outside the gene matches. The germline gives CDR1 SGHTA, CDR2 FQGNSA.

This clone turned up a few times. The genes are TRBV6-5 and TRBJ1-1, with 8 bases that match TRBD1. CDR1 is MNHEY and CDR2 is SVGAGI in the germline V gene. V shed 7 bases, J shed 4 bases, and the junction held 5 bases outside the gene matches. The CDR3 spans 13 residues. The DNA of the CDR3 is TGTGCCAGCACCGTCGGACAGGGCACTGAAGCTTTCTTT. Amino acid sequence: CASTVGQGTEAFF.

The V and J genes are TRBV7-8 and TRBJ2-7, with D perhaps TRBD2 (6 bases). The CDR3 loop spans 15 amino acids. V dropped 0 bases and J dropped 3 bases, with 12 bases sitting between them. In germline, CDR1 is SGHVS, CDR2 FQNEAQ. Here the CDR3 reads CASSLASGGVYEQYF. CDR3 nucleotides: TGTGCCAGCAGCTTAGCTAGCGGCGGAGTCTACGAGCAGTACTTC.

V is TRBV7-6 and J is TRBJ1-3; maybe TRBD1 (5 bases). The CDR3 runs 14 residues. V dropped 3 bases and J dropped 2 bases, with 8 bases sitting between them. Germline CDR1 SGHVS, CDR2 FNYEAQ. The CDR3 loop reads CASSFEGAGNTIYF. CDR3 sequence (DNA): TGTGCCAGCAGCTTTGAAGGGGCTGGAAACACCATATATTTT.

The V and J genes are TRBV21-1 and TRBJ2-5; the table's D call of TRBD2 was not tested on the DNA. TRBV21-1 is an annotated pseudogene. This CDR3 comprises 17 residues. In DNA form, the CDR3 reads TGTGCCAGCAGCAAAGGTGTCGTTATCGGCGGGGGGGAGACCCAGTACTTC. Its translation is CASSKGVVIGGGETQYF.

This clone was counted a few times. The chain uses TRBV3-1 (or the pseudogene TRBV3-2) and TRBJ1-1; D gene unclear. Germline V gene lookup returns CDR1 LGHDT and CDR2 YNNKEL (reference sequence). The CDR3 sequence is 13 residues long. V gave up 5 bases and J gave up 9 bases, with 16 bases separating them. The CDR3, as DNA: TGTGCCAGCAGCGGCGGGCGCGCGGGGAAAGCTTTCTTT. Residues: CASSGGRAGKAFF.

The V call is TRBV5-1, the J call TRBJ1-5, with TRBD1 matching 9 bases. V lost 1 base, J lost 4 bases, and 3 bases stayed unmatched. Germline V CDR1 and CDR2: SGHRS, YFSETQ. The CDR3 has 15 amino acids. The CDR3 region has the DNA TGCGCCAGCAGCTTGCATGGGACAGGGAATCAGCCCCAGCATTTT. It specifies CASSLHGTGNQPQHF. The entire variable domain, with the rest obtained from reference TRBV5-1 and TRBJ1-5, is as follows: KAGVTQTPRYLIKTRGQQVTLSCSPISGHRSVSWYQQTPGQGLQFLFEYFSETQRNKGNFPGRFSGRQFSNSRSEMNVSTLELGDSALYLCASSLHGTGNQPQHFGDGTRLSIL.

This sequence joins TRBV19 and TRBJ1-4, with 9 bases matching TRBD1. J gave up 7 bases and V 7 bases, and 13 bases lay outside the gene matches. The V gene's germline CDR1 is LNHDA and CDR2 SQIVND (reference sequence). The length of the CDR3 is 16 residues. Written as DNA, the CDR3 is TGTGCCAGTAATCCGGGACAGGGTTTAAATTTTGAAAAACTGTTTTTT. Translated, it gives CASNPGQGLNFEKLFF.

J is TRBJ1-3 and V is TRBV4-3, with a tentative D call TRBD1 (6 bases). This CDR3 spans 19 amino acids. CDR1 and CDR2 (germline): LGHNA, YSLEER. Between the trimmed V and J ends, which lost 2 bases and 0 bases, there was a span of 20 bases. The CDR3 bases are TGCGCCAGCAGCCAAAGGCCCCCGAACGGGGGGCCCTCTGGAAACACCATATATTTT. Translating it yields CASSQRPPNGGPSGNTIYF.

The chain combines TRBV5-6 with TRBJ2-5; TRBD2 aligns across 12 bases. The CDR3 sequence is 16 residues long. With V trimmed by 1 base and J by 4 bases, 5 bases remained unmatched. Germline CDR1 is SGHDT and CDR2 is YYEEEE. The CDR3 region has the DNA TGTGCCAGCAGCTTGCGGACTAGCGGGGAGCGAGAGACCCAGTACTTC. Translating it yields CASSLRTSGERETQYF.

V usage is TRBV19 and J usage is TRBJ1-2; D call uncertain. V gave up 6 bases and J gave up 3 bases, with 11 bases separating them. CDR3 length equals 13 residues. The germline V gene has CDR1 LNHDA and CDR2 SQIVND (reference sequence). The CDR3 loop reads CASSRDWYYGYTF. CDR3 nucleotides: TGTGCCAGTAGCCGAGACTGGTACTATGGCTACACCTTC.

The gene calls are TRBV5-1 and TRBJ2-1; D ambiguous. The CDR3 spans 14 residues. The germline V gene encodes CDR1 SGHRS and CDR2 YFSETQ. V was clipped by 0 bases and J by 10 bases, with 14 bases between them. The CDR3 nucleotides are TGCGCCAGCAGCTTGGGAAGGTTAGGCGGCGAGCAGTTCTTC. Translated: CASSLGRLGGEQFF.

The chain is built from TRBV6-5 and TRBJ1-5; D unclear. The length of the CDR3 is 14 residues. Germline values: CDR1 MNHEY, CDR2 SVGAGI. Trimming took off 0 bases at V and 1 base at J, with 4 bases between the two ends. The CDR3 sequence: CASSYSRSNQPQHF. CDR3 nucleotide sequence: TGTGCCAGCAGTTACTCGAGGAGCAATCAGCCCCAGCATTTT.

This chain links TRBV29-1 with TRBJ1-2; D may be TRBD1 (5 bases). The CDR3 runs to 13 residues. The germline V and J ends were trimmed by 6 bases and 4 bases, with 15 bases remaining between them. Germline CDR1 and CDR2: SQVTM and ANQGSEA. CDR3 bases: TGCAGCGTGACCCCGGAGGGGAGCTATGGCTACACCTTC. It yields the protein CSVTPEGSYGYTF.

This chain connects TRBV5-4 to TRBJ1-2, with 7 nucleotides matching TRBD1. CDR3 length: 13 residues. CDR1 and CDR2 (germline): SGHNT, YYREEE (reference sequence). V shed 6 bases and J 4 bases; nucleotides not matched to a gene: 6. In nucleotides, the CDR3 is TGTGCCAGCAAGATCACAGGGGCCTATGGCTACACCTTC. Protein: CASKITGAYGYTF.

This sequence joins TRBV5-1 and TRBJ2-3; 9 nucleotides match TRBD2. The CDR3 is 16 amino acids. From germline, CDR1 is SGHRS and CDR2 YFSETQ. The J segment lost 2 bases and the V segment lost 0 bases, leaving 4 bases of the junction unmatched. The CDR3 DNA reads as TGCGCCAGCAGCTTGGGGGCTAGCGGGACCACAGATACGCAGTATTTT. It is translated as CASSLGASGTTDTQYF.

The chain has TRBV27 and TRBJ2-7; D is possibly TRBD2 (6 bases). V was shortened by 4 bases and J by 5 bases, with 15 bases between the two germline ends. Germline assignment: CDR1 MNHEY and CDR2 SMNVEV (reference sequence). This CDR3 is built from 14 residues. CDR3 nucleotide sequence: TGTGCCAGCAGTTATGCGGGGATCGGAAACGAGCAGTACTTC. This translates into CASSYAGIGNEQYF.

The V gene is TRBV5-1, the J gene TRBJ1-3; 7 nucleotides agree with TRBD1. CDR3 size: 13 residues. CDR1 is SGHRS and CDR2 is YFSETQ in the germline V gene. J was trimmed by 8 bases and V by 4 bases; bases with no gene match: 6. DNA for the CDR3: TGCGCCAGCAGCACGTACAGGGGTGACACCATATATTTT. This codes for CASSTYRGDTIYF.